Listed below are T cell receptor beta chains from one sample, sequenced in a study of blood T cells in healthy people across ages. MiXCR, run by TCRdb on the 5' RACE reads, gives a single entry per CDR3 protein. In the table there are hundreds of thousands of distinct CDR3 sequences, roughly three fifths of which are singletons. Sequencing input: blood. The receptors stem from a man aged 35 to 55 in good health. Both conserved end residues are part of each CDR3. The order of the fields is clone size, D gene, J gene, CDR3 length, V gene, CDR3 DNA, CDR3 protein. A D gene is named only where the DNA matches it firmly. Size values are once, few and many counts, or a class for expanded clones, and some rows have none.

many	TRBD1	TRBJ1-2	14	TRBV20-1	TGCAGTGCTAGAACAGGGGCTGTTTCTTATGGCTACACCTTC	CSARTGAVSYGYTF
NA	NA	TRBJ1-5	12	TRBV7-2	TGTGCCAGCGCAAGGGATTCGCAACCCCAGCATTTT	CASARDSQPQHF
NA	TRBD1	TRBJ1-2	13	TRBV7-9	TGTGCCAGCAGCTTACAGGGGGCTCATGGCTACACCTTC	CASSLQGAHGYTF
few	NA	TRBJ2-7	13	TRBV6-2/TRBV6-3	TGTGCCAGCACGGGGGACAACTCCTACGAGCAGTACTTC	CASTGDNSYEQYF
NA	NA	TRBJ1-1	13	TRBV27	TGTGCCAGCAGTCGAGGGGGGGCTGCTGAAGCTTTCTTT	CASSRGGAAEAFF
few	NA	TRBJ1-1	13	TRBV3-1	TGTGCCAGCAGCCAAGATGACCGGGCGGCAGCTTTCTTT	CASSQDDRAAAFF
NA	TRBD1	TRBJ2-7	17	TRBV27	TGTGCCAGCAGTTCCTGGACAGGGGGGGACCCCATCTCCGAGCAGTACTTC	CASSSWTGGDPISEQYF
NA	TRBD2	TRBJ2-3	16	TRBV20-1	TGCAGTGCTAGAGCCCAAGCGGGGGGGCCTTTGGATACGCAGTATTTT	CSARAQAGGPLDTQYF
NA	NA	TRBJ2-1	12	TRBV6-1	TGTGCCAGCAGTGTCCTTTCTGATGAGCAGTTCTTC	CASSVLSDEQFF
NA	TRBD2	TRBJ2-7	13	TRBV28	TGTGCCAGCAGTTTCGGACTAGCGGACGAGCAGTACTTC	CASSFGLADEQYF
NA	TRBD1	TRBJ1-2	16	TRBV5-1	TGCGCCAGCAGCTTGGCCCGGACAGGGGGAAGGGATGGCTACACCTTC	CASSLARTGGRDGYTF
few	NA	TRBJ2-7	14	TRBV7-8	TGTGCCAGCAGCTTAGCAAGCTTAGGGCACGAGCAGTACTTC	CASSLASLGHEQYF
NA	TRBD2	TRBJ2-7	16	TRBV7-9	TGTGCCAGCAGCTTAACCTCGGGACTAGGGAACTACGAGCAGTACTTC	CASSLTSGLGNYEQYF
many	TRBD2	TRBJ2-3	15	TRBV20-1	TGCAGTGCTGACGGACTAGCCGATCGCACAGATACGCAGTATTTT	CSADGLADRTDTQYF
NA	TRBD2	TRBJ2-5	14	TRBV15	TGTGCCACCAGCAGAGATAGCGGGCAAGAGACCCAGTACTTC	CATSRDSGQETQYF
few	NA	TRBJ2-5	17	TRBV6-6	TGTGCCAGCAGTTACTCGATGGTTCCGGGGGTGGGAGAGACCCAGTACTTC	CASSYSMVPGVGETQYF
few	NA	TRBJ1-5	14	TRBV29-1	TGCAGCGTTGCGATTGCTCCGGAGGGGCAGCCCCAGCATTTT	CSVAIAPEGQPQHF
NA	NA	TRBJ2-7	14	TRBV10-3	TGTGCCATCAGTGAGTCGGGGGGAGAATCCGAGCAGTACTTC	CAISESGGESEQYF
many	NA	TRBJ2-4	17	TRBV7-3	TGTGCCAGCAGCTTAGTTGGAGGGGCGCAAGCCAAAAACATTCAGTACTTC	CASSLVGGAQAKNIQYF
NA	NA	TRBJ2-1	15	TRBV7-2	TGTGCCAGCAGCTTAGGGACTCGGACGACCAATGAGCAGTTCTTC	CASSLGTRTTNEQFF
NA	TRBD2	TRBJ2-7	16	TRBV7-9	TGTGCCAGCAGTACTGTAGCGGGGAGCTCCTACAATGAGCAGTACTTC	CASSTVAGSSYNEQYF
NA	NA	TRBJ2-3	15	TRBV7-2	TGTGCCAGCAGCTTAGACGGGGGGCAGGCAGATACGCAGTATTTT	CASSLDGGQADTQYF
NA	TRBD1	TRBJ1-2	12	TRBV29-1	TGCAGCGTTACAGGGGGCGGAGGTGACTACACCTTC	CSVTGGGGDYTF
few	NA	TRBJ1-5	13	TRBV6-5	TGTGCCAGCAGTTACTCCCAAAATCAGCCCCAGCATTTT	CASSYSQNQPQHF
few	NA	TRBJ1-1	13	TRBV18	TGTGCCAGCAGCCCGCCAGGGAACACTGAAGCTTTCTTT	CASSPPGNTEAFF
NA	TRBD1	TRBJ2-7	15	TRBV6-2/TRBV6-3	TGTGCCAGCAGTTACTGGACAGGGCCCACCTACGAGCAGTACTTC	CASSYWTGPTYEQYF
NA	NA	TRBJ2-1	15	TRBV27	TGTGCCAGCAGTTTGGTCCGGACTAATGCGTGTGAGCAGTTCTTC	CASSLVRTNACEQFF
NA	TRBD1	TRBJ2-7	15	TRBV28	TGTGCCAGCAGTGGGTCCGGGACAGGGCTAAACGAGCAGTACTTC	CASSGSGTGLNEQYF
NA	TRBD1	TRBJ1-5	15	TRBV7-2	TGTGCCAGCAGCTCCGGACAGGGTGGGTATCAGCCCCAGCATTTT	CASSSGQGGYQPQHF
NA	NA	TRBJ2-7	13	TRBV5-6	TGTGCCAGCAGCTTGGGTCATTACTACGAGCAGTACTTC	CASSLGHYYEQYF
NA	NA	TRBJ1-2	11	TRBV29-1	TGCAGCGTTGAAAAAGACTATGGCTGCACCTTC	CSVEKDYGCTF
NA	NA	TRBJ2-5	15	TRBV3-1	TGTGCCAGCAGCCAAGGTGCGTTATCCCAAGAGACCCAGTACTTC	CASSQGALSQETQYF
few	NA	TRBJ1-5	15	TRBV6-2/TRBV6-3	TGTGCCAGCAGCGAAGATGGGGGTAGCCATCAGCCCCAGCATTTT	CASSEDGGSHQPQHF